The clone carrying this T cell receptor (beta chain) was picked up a small number of times. The antigen is undetermined. The entry originates in a study of identical twins. General observations from the study: The study found weaker excess twin sharing in beta out-of-frame sequences. Out-of-frame TCR alpha sharing in monozygotic twins exceeded recombination model predictions. Zero-insertion analyses were open to partial confounding by invariant MAIT and iNKT cells.

V was trimmed by 1 base and J by 6 bases, leaving 9 bases between them. Germline values: CDR1 SEHNR, CDR2 FQNEAQ (reference sequence). The CDR3 has 13 residues. In TCRdb, the 5' RACE reads were re-called with MiXCR into one record per CDR3 protein. The repertoire holds about 890,000 distinct CDR3 sequences, 9% to 15% seen once, with under 2% in the top ten. These records were also assigned to another study, of yellow fever vaccine responses in identical twins.

This TCR came from a woman aged 18-29 years in good health. Material for sequencing was PBMCs. The chain joins TRBV7-9 to TRBJ1-2; no definite D call. The chain's CDR3 is CASSLGFDDGYTF. The CDR3 DNA reads as TGTGCCAGCAGCTTAGGATTTGACGATGGCTACACCTTC.